This entry concerns a single T cell receptor beta chain. The antigen is undetermined. The sample is drawn from a study of shared clonotypes between healthy human individuals. Broader study findings: Relative to their counterparts shared across all four donors, non-shared clonotypes exhibited diminished generation probabilities. What naive subsets generally showed was a larger estimated richness than memory subsets showed. Investigators collected only blood, and repertoires in tissues likely differ.

CD45RO-negative cells were positively selected for CCR7, leaving out terminally differentiated effector memory CD45RA+ cells. All the donors were Caucasian adults who lived in Nashville, Tennessee. The CDR3 has 14 residues. Trimming pared 3 bases from V and 1 base from J, leaving 11 bases between. The germline gives CDR1 SGHRS, CDR2 YFSETQ. Sequencing was performed with immunoSEQ multiplex PCR; in TCRdb, only in-frame clones are kept and a portion is missing. The sample has around 2,000,000 clones; roughly 94% are singletons. The chain couples TRBV5-1 to TRBJ2-7, with a tentative D call TRBD1 (5 bases). The sequenced sample consisted of naive CD8+ T cells sorted from blood. The receptor's source is a man between 18 and 35 years old in good health. The CDR3 nucleotides read TGCGCCAGCAGCTATGACAGCGAGTCCTACGAGCAGTACTTC. Translating gives CASSYDSESYEQYF.